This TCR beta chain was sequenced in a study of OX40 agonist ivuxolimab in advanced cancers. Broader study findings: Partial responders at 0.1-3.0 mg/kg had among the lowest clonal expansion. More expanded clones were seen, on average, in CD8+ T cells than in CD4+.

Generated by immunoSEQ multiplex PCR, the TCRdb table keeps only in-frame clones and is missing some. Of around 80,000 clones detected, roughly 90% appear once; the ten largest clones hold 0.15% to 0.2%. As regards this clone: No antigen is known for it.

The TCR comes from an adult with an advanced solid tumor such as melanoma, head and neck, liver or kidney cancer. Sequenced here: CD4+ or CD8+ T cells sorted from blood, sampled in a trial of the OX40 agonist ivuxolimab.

The CDR3 DNA is TGTGCCTGGAGTGTAAGAGACTCCCGAGAGACCCAGTACTTC. Protein: CAWSVRDSRETQYF. The chain carries TRBV30 and TRBJ2-5, with D uncertain. The CDR3 spans 14 residues. CDR1 and CDR2 (germline): GTSNPN, SVGIG (reference sequence). The ends were cut back, 0 bases at V and 4 bases at J, with 12 bases in the middle.